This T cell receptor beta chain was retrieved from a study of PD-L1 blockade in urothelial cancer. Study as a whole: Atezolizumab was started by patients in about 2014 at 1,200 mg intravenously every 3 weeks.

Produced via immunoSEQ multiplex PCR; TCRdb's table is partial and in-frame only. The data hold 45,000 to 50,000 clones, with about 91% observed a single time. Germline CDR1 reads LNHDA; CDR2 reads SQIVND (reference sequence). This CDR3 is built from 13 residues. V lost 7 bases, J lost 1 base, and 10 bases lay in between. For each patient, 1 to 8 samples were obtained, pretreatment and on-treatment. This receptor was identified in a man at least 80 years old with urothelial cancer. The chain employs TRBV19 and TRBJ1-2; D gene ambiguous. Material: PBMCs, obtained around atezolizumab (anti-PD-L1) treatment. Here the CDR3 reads CASTTLGNYGYTF. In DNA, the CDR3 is TGTGCCAGTACCACCCTCGGTAACTATGGCTACACCTTC.